This TCR beta chain was sequenced during a study of T cells in Graves' hyperthyroidism and ophthalmopathy. Study-level points and caveats: A 13 V-J signature model discriminated ophthalmopathy versus stable hyperthyroidism.

CDR3 size: 15 residues. Germline CDR1 and CDR2: LGHNA and YNFKEQ. Trimming at V came to 4 bases and at J to 3 bases, leaving 5 bases not matched to a gene. Patients were excluded for uncontrolled infection, other autoimmune disease, pregnancy or lactation. Concerning this clonotype itself: Its antigen is still unknown.

TCR beta CDR3 sequences were amplified from RNA transcripts. First-round RT-PCR of the TCR CDR3 relied on the HTBI primer set. TCRdb ran MiXCR on the multiplex PCR reads and lists one entry per CDR3 protein. The sample includes 620,000 or so distinct CDR3 sequences, roughly 15% of them seen just once. This sequence joins TRBV4-2 and TRBJ2-1, with TRBD2 identical over 8 bases. Specimen: blood. The source of this sequence is a woman in her fifties or sixties with Graves' ophthalmopathy. CDR3 loop: CASSPGLGLYNEQFF. CDR3 coding DNA: TGTGCCAGCAGCCCGGGACTAGGGCTCTACAATGAGCAGTTCTTC.